A selection of T cell receptor beta chains follows, all from one sample in a study of blood T cell repertoires in COVID-19. The data were produced by immunoSEQ multiplex PCR, yet TCRdb's version contains in-frame clones alone and is incomplete. The sample yields roughly 200,000 clones, roughly 90% seen once. What was sequenced was peripheral blood. These receptors came from a man between 35 and 55 years old with acute or convalescent COVID-19. Both conserved end residues are part of each CDR3. Fields, in order: CDR3 protein, CDR3 DNA, V gene, D gene, J gene, clone size. D genes are given only for firm matches. Expanded clones get a size class; other rows say once, few or many, or leave the size out.

CDR3aa: CASSRAGASYEQYF
CDR3nt: TGTGCCAGCAGTCGAGCGGGGGCCTCCTACGAGCAGTACTTC
v_gene: TRBV27
d_gene: TRBD2
j_gene: TRBJ2-7
abundance: -

CDR3aa: CASVRGTEAFF
CDR3nt: TGTGCCAGTGTTAGGGGCACTGAAGCTTTCTTT
v_gene: TRBV19
d_gene: -
j_gene: TRBJ1-1
abundance: -

CDR3aa: CSVPGQGRFYEQYF
CDR3nt: TGCAGCGTCCCAGGACAGGGTCGATTCTACGAGCAGTACTTC
v_gene: TRBV29-1
d_gene: TRBD1
j_gene: TRBJ2-7
abundance: once

CDR3aa: CASSSDRASLYEQYF
CDR3nt: TGTGCCAGCAGCTCTGACAGAGCGAGCCTGTACGAGCAGTACTTC
v_gene: TRBV7-2
d_gene: -
j_gene: TRBJ2-7
abundance: once

CDR3aa: CASSWTASSNYGYTF
CDR3nt: TGTGCCAGCAGTTGGACAGCCTCCTCTAACTATGGCTACACCTTC
v_gene: TRBV6-5
d_gene: -
j_gene: TRBJ1-2
abundance: -

CDR3aa: CACRNYGYTF
CDR3nt: TGTGCCTGCAGAAACTATGGCTACACCTTC
v_gene: TRBV30
d_gene: -
j_gene: TRBJ1-2
abundance: -

CDR3aa: CASSIDRGYTEAFF
CDR3nt: TGTGCCAGCAGCATAGACAGGGGATACACTGAAGCTTTCTTT
v_gene: TRBV5-6
d_gene: TRBD1
j_gene: TRBJ1-1
abundance: -

CDR3aa: CASSLGTGEAFF
CDR3nt: TGCGCCAGCAGCTTAGGGACAGGCGAAGCTTTCTTT
v_gene: TRBV5-1
d_gene: TRBD1
j_gene: TRBJ1-1
abundance: -

CDR3aa: CASVGAATTNEKLFF
CDR3nt: TGTGCCTCCGTGGGGGCGGCCACAACTAATGAAAAACTGTTTTTT
v_gene: TRBV28
d_gene: -
j_gene: TRBJ1-4
abundance: few

CDR3aa: CASSIPRQGDTGELFF
CDR3nt: TGTGCCAGTAGTATACCCCGACAGGGGGACACCGGGGAGCTGTTTTTT
v_gene: TRBV19
d_gene: TRBD1
j_gene: TRBJ2-2
abundance: -

CDR3aa: CASSFDPTGGATDTQYF
CDR3nt: TGCGCCAGCAGCTTTGATCCGACAGGGGGCGCAACAGATACGCAGTATTTT
v_gene: TRBV5-1
d_gene: TRBD1
j_gene: TRBJ2-3
abundance: -

CDR3aa: CASSPRLDTGELFF
CDR3nt: TGCGCCAGCAGCCCGCGTTTGGACACCGGGGAGCTGTTTTTT
v_gene: TRBV4-1
d_gene: -
j_gene: TRBJ2-2
abundance: -

CDR3aa: CASSRRLAGDLAKNIQYF
CDR3nt: TGTGCCAGCAGCCGACGACTAGCGGGGGACTTAGCCAAAAACATTCAGTACTTC
v_gene: TRBV11-2
d_gene: TRBD2
j_gene: TRBJ2-4
abundance: -

CDR3aa: CASCERTGRSLNTEAFF
CDR3nt: TGTGCCAGTTGCGAACGGACAGGTCGGTCCCTCAACACTGAAGCTTTCTTT
v_gene: TRBV19
d_gene: TRBD1
j_gene: TRBJ1-1
abundance: -

CDR3aa: CASSPLETRSYEQYF
CDR3nt: TGCGCCAGCAGCCCTCTCGAGACAAGATCCTACGAGCAGTACTTC
v_gene: TRBV4-1
d_gene: -
j_gene: TRBJ2-7
abundance: -

CDR3aa: CSVRDRGPQETQYF
CDR3nt: TGCAGCGTTCGAGACAGGGGGCCCCAAGAGACCCAGTACTTC
v_gene: TRBV29-1
d_gene: TRBD1
j_gene: TRBJ2-5
abundance: -

CDR3aa: CASSRSGQGPEQYF
CDR3nt: TGTGCCAGCAGCAGATCGGGACAGGGACCCGAGCAGTACTTC
v_gene: TRBV7-9
d_gene: TRBD1
j_gene: TRBJ2-7
abundance: -